Following are 28 T cell receptor beta chains from one sample sequenced in a study of blood T cell repertoires in COVID-19. Some clones are missing from TCRdb's copy, which holds only in-frame ones; the method was immunoSEQ multiplex PCR. The sample lists roughly 53,000 clones, 76% seen once, with roughly a fifth in the top ten. Sequenced: peripheral blood. These receptors were obtained from a man between 50 and 59 years old with active or convalescent COVID-19.

The chain recombines TRBV19 with TRBJ2-7; no clear D. V shed 5 bases and J shed 0 bases, with 8 bases lying between them. CDR3 length: 13 amino acids. Germline CDR1 and CDR2: LNHDA and SQIVND (reference sequence). CDR3 protein: CASSSPLSYEQYF. CDR3 nucleotides: TGTGCCAGTAGTTCCCCCCTCTCCTACGAGCAGTACTTC.

V gene TRBV6-5 combines with J gene TRBJ1-6; tentative D call: TRBD1 (5 bases). Trimming removed 8 bases from V and 10 bases from J, with 18 bases in between. In germline, CDR1 is MNHEY, CDR2 SVGAGI. CDR3 size: 14 residues. CDR3 coding DNA: TGTGCCAGCGGAGCGCTCCAGGGATTGTCACCCCTCCACTTT. It yields the protein CASGALQGLSPLHF.

J is TRBJ2-7 and V is TRBV29-1; perhaps TRBD1 as D (5 bases). This CDR3 spans 11 amino acids. CDR1 SQVTM and CDR2 ANQGSEA come from the germline V gene. The V end was cut by 4 bases, the J end by 3 bases, with 7 bases between. CDR3 amino acids: CSVGQLYEQYF. CDR3 sequence (DNA): TGCAGCGTTGGACAGCTCTACGAGCAGTACTTC.

The rearrangement links TRBV5-1 to TRBJ2-7; the match to TRBD1 covers 11 bases. The junction had 3 bases not matched to a gene; V was cut back by 2 bases and J by 5 bases. The CDR3 has 14 amino acids. CDR1 is SGHRS, CDR2 YFSETQ, per germline. In nucleotides, the CDR3 is TGCGCCAGCAGCTTCGGACAGGGGGCGGACGAGCAGTACTTC. This encodes CASSFGQGADEQYF.

V is TRBV5-1 and J is TRBJ1-6; D is unclear. V was shortened by 3 bases and J by 3 bases, with 16 bases between the two germline ends. Germline lookup yields CDR1 SGHRS and CDR2 YFSETQ. The CDR3 is 17 amino acids. DNA for the CDR3: TGCGCCAGCAGCTCAGAACGATCCGGGAGCTATAATTCACCCCTCCACTTT. It yields the protein CASSSERSGSYNSPLHF.

This sequence joins TRBV5-1 and TRBJ2-1; weak D call: TRBD1 (5 bases). Germline CDR1 is SGHRS and CDR2 is YFSETQ. The ends were cut back, 0 bases at V and 9 bases at J, with 13 bases in the middle. The CDR3 loop spans 14 amino acids. The CDR3 is CASSLVVGAFEQFF. CDR3 DNA sequence: TGCGCCAGCAGCTTGGTGGTAGGGGCGTTTGAGCAGTTCTTC.

There are a few counts of this clone. CDR3 DNA: TGTGCCAGCAGCCCCGGGACTAGCGGGGGGTCCGTCGGTTTTGAGCAGTTCTTC. Protein: CASSPGTSGGSVGFEQFF. The genes are TRBV7-9 and TRBJ2-1; 15 bases fit TRBD2. V shed 5 bases and J 9 bases; nucleotides not matched to a gene: 14. This CDR3 spans 18 amino acids. Looked up from germline, CDR1 is SEHNR and CDR2 is FQNEAQ (reference sequence).

The V call is TRBV5-4, the J call TRBJ1-2, with unresolved D. Germline lookup yields CDR1 SGHNT and CDR2 YYREEE (reference sequence). The CDR3 covers 13 residues. Trimming took off 3 bases at V and 4 bases at J, with 10 bases between the two ends. CDR3 bases: TGTGCCAGCAGCTCTACGGCGGTCTATGGCTACACCTTC. Its protein is CASSSTAVYGYTF.

This clone was detected only a few times. The gene calls are TRBV18 and TRBJ1-1, with a weak D call TRBD1 (6 bases). Germline values: CDR1 KGHSH, CDR2 LQKENI. Deletions cut 6 bases from V and 1 base from J, with 9 bases between. This CDR3 region has 13 residues. CDR3 nucleotide sequence: TGTGCCAGCTCTCAGGGGCCGAACACTGAAGCTTTCTTT. Its protein product is CASSQGPNTEAFF.

The chain recombines TRBV20-1 with TRBJ2-3, with TRBD2 as a possible D gene (7 bases). V lost 3 bases and J lost 5, with 18 bases in between. This CDR3 region has 15 residues. Germline V gene lookup returns CDR1 DFQATT and CDR2 SNEGSKA (reference sequence). The CDR3 nucleotides are TGCAGTGCTAGTGGCCGCGGGGGCGGTATAGATACGCAGTATTTT. Translating gives CSASGRGGGIDTQYF.

This chain connects TRBV5-1 to TRBJ2-3, with D unresolved. Trimming stripped 0 bases from V and 2 bases from J, with 13 bases between. Germline V CDR1 and CDR2: SGHRS, YFSETQ. The CDR3 sequence is 16 residues long. CDR3 loop: CASSLGPNRATDTQYF. CDR3 DNA: TGCGCCAGCAGCTTGGGCCCCAACAGAGCCACAGATACGCAGTATTTT.

A few counts support this clone. The V call is TRBV29-1, the J call TRBJ2-7, with a possible D match to TRBD2 (6 bases). Germline V gene lookup returns CDR1 SQVTM and CDR2 ANQGSEA. V lost 4 bases and J 4 bases, leaving 14 bases between the germline ends. The CDR3 extends over 13 amino acids. The CDR3 sequence: CSVGTGVAYEQYF. The CDR3 DNA reads as TGCAGCGTTGGAACGGGAGTAGCATACGAGCAGTACTTC.

The rearrangement links TRBV30 to TRBJ2-5; D is perhaps TRBD2 (5 bases). V was clipped by 2 bases and J by 5 bases, with 15 bases between them. This CDR3 spans 14 amino acids. Germline CDR1 reads GTSNPN; CDR2 reads SVGIG (reference sequence). CDR3 protein: CAWSPGSLWETQYF. CDR3 sequence (DNA): TGTGCCTGGAGTCCGGGGAGCTTATGGGAGACCCAGTACTTC.

The chain joins TRBV24-1 to TRBJ2-7; 7 bases match TRBD1. Germline V gives CDR1 KGHDR, CDR2 SFDVKD. CDR3 length equals 12 residues. Trimming removed 9 bases from V and 3 bases from J; junction bases left unmatched: 4. The chain's CDR3 is CATRDSFYEQYF. The CDR3 DNA sequence: TGTGCCACCCGGGACAGCTTCTACGAGCAGTACTTC.

The chain is built from TRBV3-1 (or the pseudogene TRBV3-2) and TRBJ2-7, with TRBD2 identical over 10 bases. Germline V gene lookup returns CDR1 LGHDT and CDR2 YNNKEL (reference sequence). J gave up 2 bases and V 5 bases, and 6 bases lay outside the gene matches. This CDR3 has 15 amino acids. The CDR3 coding sequence is TGTGCCAGCAGCTACCAGCGGGGGGGGGCCTACGAGCAGTACTTC. Amino acid sequence: CASSYQRGGAYEQYF.

The chain uses TRBV19 and TRBJ1-1; TRBD1 matches at 7 bases. CDR3 size: 16 residues. CDR1 is LNHDA and CDR2 is SQIVND in the germline V gene (reference sequence). After removal of 5 bases from V and 1 base from J, the junction contained 10 bases not matched to a gene. DNA of the CDR3: TGTGCCAGTAGTCCCTGGGACAGAATAGGGAACACTGAAGCTTTCTTT. It codes for CASSPWDRIGNTEAFF.

The chain joins TRBV5-1 to TRBJ2-7, with TRBD1 identical over 9 bases. The trim removed 5 bases at V and 0 bases at J, leaving 3 bases unmatched. Germline values: CDR1 SGHRS, CDR2 YFSETQ. The length of the CDR3 is 14 residues. The CDR3 spells CASRTGGASYEQYF. The CDR3 DNA sequence: TGCGCCAGCAGAACAGGGGGCGCCTCCTACGAGCAGTACTTC.

V usage is TRBV4-1 and J usage is TRBJ2-5; 9 bases align to TRBD2. With V trimmed by 3 bases and J by 2 bases, 7 bases remained unmatched. The CDR3 is 16 residues long. The germline CDR1 and CDR2 sequences are MGHRA and YSYEKL. CDR3 sequence: CASSHGGAGGQETQYF. In DNA form, the CDR3 reads TGCGCCAGCAGCCATGGAGGGGCGGGGGGGCAAGAGACCCAGTACTTC.

The chain uses TRBV11-2 and TRBJ1-5; D is unclear. There are 14 residues in the CDR3. The V gene's germline CDR1 is SGHAT and CDR2 FQNNGV. The V and J ends lost 0 bases and 9 bases respectively, with 12 bases between them. The CDR3 sequence is CASSLDLCVLPQHF. As DNA, the CDR3 is TGTGCCAGCAGCTTAGATCTTTGCGTCCTGCCCCAGCATTTT.

The rearrangement joins TRBV18 to TRBJ2-2, with TRBD2 matching 8 bases. Germline V gene sequence: CDR1 KGHSH, CDR2 LQKENI. V dropped 5 bases and J dropped 2; count of bases not matched to a gene: 4. The CDR3 sequence is 15 residues long. The CDR3 loop is CASSTTSGNTGELFF. The DNA for the CDR3 is TGTGCCAGCTCAACCACTAGCGGCAACACCGGGGAGCTGTTTTTT.

The CDR3 spells CASSPNQGGSYGYTF. The CDR3, as DNA: TGTGCCAGCTCACCAAACCAGGGAGGATCCTATGGCTACACCTTC. V usage is TRBV18 and J usage is TRBJ1-2; a weak D match, TRBD1 (5 bases). V dropped 2 bases and J dropped 4 bases, with 14 bases sitting between them. The germline V gene encodes CDR1 KGHSH and CDR2 LQKENI. The length of the CDR3 is 15 residues.

This clone showed up just a few times. This CDR3 is also generated by other DNA sequences in the sample. This chain connects TRBV27 to TRBJ1-2; D unresolved. The CDR3 has 13 residues. The V gene lost 3 bases and the J gene lost 4 bases, with 9 bases spanning the gap. The germline CDR1 and CDR2 sequences are MNHEY and SMNVEV (reference sequence). CDR3 nucleotide sequence: TGTGCCAGCAGTTTCAGAGGGTCCTATGGCTACACCTTC. Amino acid sequence: CASSFRGSYGYTF.

The chain carries TRBV11-3 and TRBJ1-2; possibly TRBD1 for D (5 bases). This CDR3 is 15 amino acids long. Germline values: CDR1 SGHNT, CDR2 YENEEA. Trimming removed 5 bases at V and 5 bases at J, with 18 bases between. The CDR3 sequence: CASSPGTGGRYGYTF. Here the CDR3 DNA reads TGTGCCAGCAGCCCAGGAACCGGGGGACGGTATGGCTACACCTTC.

This sequence joins TRBV28 and TRBJ2-7; TRBD1 aligns across 8 bases. The CDR3 has 15 amino acids. Germline CDR1 is MDHEN and CDR2 is SYDVKM. V lost 3 bases and J lost 4; bases outside the gene matches: 8. CDR3 residues: CASSLIGQGRYEQYF. The CDR3 DNA is TGTGCCAGCAGTTTGATAGGACAGGGTCGTTACGAGCAGTACTTC.

This clone has more than one count but fewer than ten. This chain connects TRBV16 to TRBJ1-1; D gene unclear. Germline CDR1 is KGHSY and CDR2 is FQNENV. The CDR3 length is 14 residues. Trimming took off 6 bases at V and 0 bases at J, with 11 bases between the two ends. The chain's CDR3 is CASRPRFMNTEAFF. Here the CDR3 DNA reads TGTGCCAGCAGGCCACGGTTCATGAACACTGAAGCTTTCTTT. Full variable domain (outside the CDR3, taken from reference TRBV16 and TRBJ1-1): GEEVAQTPKHLVRGEGQKAKLYCAPIKGHSYVFWYQQVLKNEFKFLISFQNENVFDETGMPKERFSAKCLPNSPCSLEIQATKLEDSAVYFCASRPRFMNTEAFFGQGTRLTVV.

This clone was seen at least ten times. The CDR3 loop is CASSLDRTAWGYTF. DNA for the CDR3: TGTGCCAGCAGCTTAGATCGGACAGCTTGGGGCTACACCTTC. The chain recombines TRBV11-2 with TRBJ1-2; possibly TRBD1 for D (6 bases). V lost 0 bases, J lost 8 bases, and 13 bases lay in between. CDR1 is SGHAT and CDR2 is FQNNGV in the germline V gene. The CDR3 runs 14 residues.

The J gene is TRBJ2-3, the V gene TRBV12-5; 9 bases fit TRBD2. V lost 1 base to trimming and J lost 6 bases; unmatched junction nucleotides: 5. Germline CDR1 is LGHNT and CDR2 is FRNRAP. There are 15 residues in the CDR3. The CDR3 loop is CASGLGQTSGDTQYF. CDR3 DNA sequence: TGTGCTAGTGGTTTGGGCCAAACTAGCGGGGATACGCAGTATTTT.

This chain joins TRBV5-1 and TRBJ2-1; D call uncertain. The germline V and J ends were trimmed by 4 bases and 4 bases, with 3 bases remaining between them. The CDR3 covers 11 residues. The germline V gene has CDR1 SGHRS and CDR2 YFSETQ. Here the CDR3 DNA reads TGCGCCAGCAGCCAATACAATGAGCAGTTCTTC. Translation: CASSQYNEQFF.